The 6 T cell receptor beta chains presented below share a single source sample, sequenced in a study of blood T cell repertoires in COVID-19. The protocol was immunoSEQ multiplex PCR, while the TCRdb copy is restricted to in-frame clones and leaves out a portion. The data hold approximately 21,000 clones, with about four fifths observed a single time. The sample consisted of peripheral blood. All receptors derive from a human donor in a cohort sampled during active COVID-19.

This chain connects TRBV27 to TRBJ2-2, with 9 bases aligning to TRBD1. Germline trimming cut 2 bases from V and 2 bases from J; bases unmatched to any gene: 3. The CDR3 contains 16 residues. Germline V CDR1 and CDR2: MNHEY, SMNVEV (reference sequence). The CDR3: CASSLRDRVNTGELFF. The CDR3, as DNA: TGTGCCAGCAGTTTACGGGACAGGGTAAACACCGGGGAGCTGTTTTTT.

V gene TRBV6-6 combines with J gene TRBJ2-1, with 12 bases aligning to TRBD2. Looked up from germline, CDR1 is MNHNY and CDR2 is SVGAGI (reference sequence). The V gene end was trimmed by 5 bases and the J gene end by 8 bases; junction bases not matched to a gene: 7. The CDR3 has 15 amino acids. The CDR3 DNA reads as TGTGCCAGCAGTCCTCGACTAGCGGGGGTCCATGAGCAGTTCTTC. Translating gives CASSPRLAGVHEQFF.

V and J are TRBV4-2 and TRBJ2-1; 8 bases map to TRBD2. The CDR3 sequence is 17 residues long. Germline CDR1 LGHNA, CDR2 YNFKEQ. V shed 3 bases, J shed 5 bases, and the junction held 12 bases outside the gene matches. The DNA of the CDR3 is TGTGCCAGCAGCCAGCTTGTCACTAGCGGAGCCGACAATGAGCAGTTCTTC. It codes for CASSQLVTSGADNEQFF.

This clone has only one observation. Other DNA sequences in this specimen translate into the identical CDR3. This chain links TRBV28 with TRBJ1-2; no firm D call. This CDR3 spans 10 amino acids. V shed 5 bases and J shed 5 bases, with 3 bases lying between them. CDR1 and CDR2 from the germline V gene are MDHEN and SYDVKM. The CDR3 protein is CASSRYGYTF. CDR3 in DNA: TGTGCCAGCAGTCGGTATGGCTACACCTTC.

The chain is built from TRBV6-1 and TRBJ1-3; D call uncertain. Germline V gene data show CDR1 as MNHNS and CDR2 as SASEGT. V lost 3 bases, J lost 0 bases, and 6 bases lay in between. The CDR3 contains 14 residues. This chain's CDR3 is CASSDLRSGNTIYF. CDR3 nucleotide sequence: TGTGCCAGCAGTGATCTTCGCTCTGGAAACACCATATATTTT.

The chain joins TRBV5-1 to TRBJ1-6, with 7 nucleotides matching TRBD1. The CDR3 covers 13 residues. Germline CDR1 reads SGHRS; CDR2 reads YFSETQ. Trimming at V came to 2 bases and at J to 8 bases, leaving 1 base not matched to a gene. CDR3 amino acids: CASSFRGDSPLHF. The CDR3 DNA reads TGCGCCAGCAGCTTCAGGGGGGATTCACCCCTCCACTTT.